These T cell receptor beta chains were read from a single sample in a study of CD8 T cells in ankylosing spondylitis. From the 5' RACE reads, TCRdb called clonotypes with MiXCR, one entry per CDR3 protein. The sample shows around 430,000 distinct CDR3 sequences, more than 15% of them seen only once. Sequenced: blood, either unsorted or a sorted T cell fraction (not recorded which). Receptors were obtained from a male donor with ankylosing spondylitis. The CDR3 runs from the conserved cysteine through the conserved F or W. The D gene is left open where the match is weak. Not all rows give a size; the values are once, few, many and, for expanded clones, a class.

J gene,D gene,V gene,clone size,CDR3 protein,CDR3 DNA
TRBJ1-4,TRBD1,TRBV3-1,.,CASSHRQGRATNEKLFF,TGTGCCAGCAGCCATCGACAGGGGAGGGCAACTAATGAAAAACTGTTTTTT
TRBJ2-4,TRBD1,TRBV10-1,few,CASREGQARKNIQYF,TGCGCCAGCAGGGAAGGACAGGCCCGAAAAAACATTCAGTACTTC
TRBJ2-1,.,TRBV5-1,many,CASSLRWGYEQFF,TGCGCCAGCAGCTTGCGATGGGGTTATGAGCAGTTCTTC
TRBJ1-4,.,TRBV20-1,few,CSAILLTNEKLFF,TGCAGTGCTATCCTCCTAACTAATGAAAAACTGTTTTTT
TRBJ2-7,.,TRBV12-3/TRBV12-4,.,CASSLTHYEQYF,TGTGCCAGCAGTTTGACGCACTACGAGCAGTACTTC
TRBJ2-1,.,TRBV5-1,few,CASSFSADYNEQFF,TGCGCCAGCAGCTTTAGCGCGGACTACAATGAGCAGTTCTTC
TRBJ1-1,.,TRBV30,.,CAWSRTQNTEAFF,TGTGCCTGGAGTCGGACGCAAAACACTGAAGCTTTCTTT
TRBJ2-5,.,TRBV20-1,.,CSARVAGLKGIQTQYF,TGCAGTGCTAGAGTGGCGGGGTTAAAAGGCATACAGACCCAGTACTTC
TRBJ2-2,.,TRBV5-1,few,CASSPSTTGELFF,TGCGCCAGCAGCCCCTCAACCACCGGGGAGCTGTTTTTT
TRBJ1-4,.,TRBV24-1,few,CATSDSLQENEKLFF,TGTGCCACCAGTGATTCATTGCAGGAGAATGAAAAACTGTTTTTT
TRBJ1-2,.,TRBV20-1,few,CSASSGTNYGYTF,TGCAGTGCTAGCTCCGGGACCAACTATGGCTACACCTTC
TRBJ1-1,.,TRBV5-1,few,CASSPYKNTEAFF,TGCGCCAGCAGCCCCTACAAGAACACTGAAGCTTTCTTT
TRBJ1-1,.,TRBV5-6,few,CASSLRQNQRSTEAFF,TGTGCCAGCAGCTTGCGGCAGAATCAGAGGTCGACTGAAGCTTTCTTT
TRBJ2-2,.,TRBV12-3/TRBV12-4,.,CASSFRVLAGELFF,TGTGCCAGCAGTTTTAGGGTTCTGGCCGGGGAGCTGTTTTTT
TRBJ2-5,TRBD2,TRBV10-3,.,CAISEGLAGERETQYF,TGTGCCATCAGTGAGGGGCTAGCGGGAGAGCGGGAGACCCAGTACTTC
TRBJ1-6,.,TRBV6-5,few,CASSYGGGSYNSPLHF,TGTGCCAGCAGTTACGGGGGAGGGTCCTATAATTCACCCCTCCACTTT
TRBJ2-1,TRBD2,TRBV10-2,.,CASSERGTSLVEQFF,TGCGCCAGCAGTGAGCGGGGGACTAGTTTGGTTGAGCAGTTCTTC
TRBJ2-7,TRBD1,TRBV11-2,.,CASSYPTGASSYEQYF,TGTGCCAGCAGCTATCCGACAGGGGCGAGCTCCTACGAGCAGTACTTC
TRBJ1-5,TRBD1,TRBV20-1,many,CSAPTSGTGGFQPQHF,TGCAGTGCGCCCACAAGCGGGACAGGGGGCTTTCAGCCCCAGCATTTT
TRBJ1-5,.,TRBV3-1,few,CASSQEYVRSWVGNQPQHF,TGTGCCAGCAGCCAAGAATACGTCAGGTCTTGGGTTGGCAATCAGCCCCAGCATTTT
TRBJ1-3,.,TRBV20-1,many,CSASSGNTIYF,TGCAGTGCTAGTAGTGGAAACACCATATATTTT
TRBJ1-1,.,TRBV27,.,CASSLTSSGTEAFF,TGTGCCAGCAGTTTAACATCCTCGGGAACTGAAGCTTTCTTT
TRBJ2-7,TRBD2,TRBV3-1,.,CASTKRGTSGTYEQYF,TGTGCCAGCACCAAAAGGGGGACTAGCGGTACCTACGAGCAGTACTTC
TRBJ1-6,.,TRBV7-2,.,CASSLAGPVNSPLHF,TGTGCCAGCAGCTTAGCAGGACCGGTAAATTCACCCCTCCACTTT
TRBJ1-3,.,TRBV29-1,few,CSVEKRGRGNTIYF,TGCAGCGTTGAAAAGCGGGGCCGTGGAAACACCATATATTTT